These T cell receptor beta chains were read from a single sample in a study of shared clonotypes between healthy human individuals. Clones were sequenced by immunoSEQ multiplex PCR, and TCRdb holds only the in-frame ones, with some missing. The sample carries about 1,500,000 clones, 96% recorded once. Material for sequencing was naive CD4+ T cells sorted from blood. The receptors stem from a man aged 25 to 45 in good health. Each CDR3 is given with its conserved first and last residue. The D gene is left open where the match is weak. Some rows mark clone size as missing; the rest say once, few, many or name a class of expanded clone.

CDR3 protein: CASSLSGAGNQPQHF; CDR3 DNA: TGTGCCAGCAGTTTATCGGGCGCGGGCAATCAGCCCCAGCATTTT; clone size: NA; D gene: NA; CDR3 length: 15; J gene: TRBJ1-5; V gene: TRBV27
CDR3 protein: CASRQGADFYGYTF; CDR3 DNA: TGTGCCAGCAGACAAGGGGCAGACTTCTATGGCTACACCTTC; clone size: NA; D gene: NA; CDR3 length: 14; J gene: TRBJ1-2; V gene: TRBV6-5
CDR3 protein: CASSQIFRNSGEGYTF; CDR3 DNA: TGTGCCAGCAGCCAAATATTCCGCAACTCAGGGGAAGGCTACACCTTC; clone size: once; D gene: NA; CDR3 length: 16; J gene: TRBJ1-2; V gene: TRBV28
CDR3 protein: CASSFGTDEKLFF; CDR3 DNA: TGCGCCAGCAGCTTCGGGACTGATGAAAAACTGTTTTTT; clone size: NA; D gene: NA; CDR3 length: 13; J gene: TRBJ1-4; V gene: TRBV5-1
CDR3 protein: CASSLDLFLFF; CDR3 DNA: TGTGCCAGCAGCTTGGATTTGTTTCTGTTTTTT; clone size: NA; D gene: NA; CDR3 length: 11; J gene: TRBJ1-4; V gene: TRBV5-5
CDR3 protein: CAWSQGDRVRTDTQYF; CDR3 DNA: TGTGCCTGGAGTCAGGGAGACAGGGTACGCACAGATACGCAGTATTTT; clone size: NA; D gene: TRBD1; CDR3 length: 16; J gene: TRBJ2-3; V gene: TRBV30
CDR3 protein: CASSFGQQETQYF; CDR3 DNA: TGTGCCAGCAGCTTCGGACAGCAAGAGACCCAGTACTTC; clone size: few; D gene: NA; CDR3 length: 13; J gene: TRBJ2-5; V gene: TRBV11-2
CDR3 protein: CASSLGVAGGRAQETQYF; CDR3 DNA: TGTGCCAGCAGCTTGGGAGTAGCGGGAGGCCGTGCCCAAGAGACCCAGTACTTC; clone size: NA; D gene: TRBD2; CDR3 length: 18; J gene: TRBJ2-5; V gene: TRBV5-8
CDR3 protein: CASSPRTSGNTGELFF; CDR3 DNA: TGTGCCAGCAGCCCCCGGACTAGCGGAAACACCGGGGAGCTGTTTTTT; clone size: NA; D gene: TRBD2; CDR3 length: 16; J gene: TRBJ2-2; V gene: TRBV7-3
CDR3 protein: CASNGTDPYEQYF; CDR3 DNA: TGCGCCAGCAACGGGACGGATCCCTACGAGCAGTACTTC; clone size: NA; D gene: NA; CDR3 length: 13; J gene: TRBJ2-7; V gene: TRBV23-1
CDR3 protein: CASSPGLAGVSEQYF; CDR3 DNA: TGTGCCAGCAGCCCGGGACTAGCGGGAGTATCCGAGCAGTACTTC; clone size: NA; D gene: TRBD2; CDR3 length: 15; J gene: TRBJ2-7; V gene: TRBV9
CDR3 protein: CASSGGPDTYEQYF; CDR3 DNA: TGCGCCAGCAGTGGGGGGCCCGATACCTACGAGCAGTACTTC; clone size: NA; D gene: NA; CDR3 length: 14; J gene: TRBJ2-7; V gene: TRBV5-1
CDR3 protein: CASSLAGEGGELFF; CDR3 DNA: TGCGCCAGCAGTCTAGCGGGAGAGGGCGGGGAGCTGTTTTTT; clone size: NA; D gene: TRBD2; CDR3 length: 14; J gene: TRBJ2-2; V gene: TRBV5-1
CDR3 protein: CASSRPGEKLFF; CDR3 DNA: TGCGCCAGCAGTCGGCCAGGAGAAAAACTGTTTTTT; clone size: NA; D gene: NA; CDR3 length: 12; J gene: TRBJ1-4; V gene: TRBV10-1
CDR3 protein: CASSPLGGVMNTIYF; CDR3 DNA: TGTGCCAGCTCACCACTTGGCGGGGTGATGAACACCATATATTTT; clone size: NA; D gene: NA; CDR3 length: 15; J gene: TRBJ1-3; V gene: TRBV18
CDR3 protein: CASSQALGGEQFF; CDR3 DNA: TGTGCCAGCAGCCAAGCTTTGGGCGGTGAGCAGTTCTTC; clone size: NA; D gene: NA; CDR3 length: 13; J gene: TRBJ2-1; V gene: TRBV14
CDR3 protein: CASSGTIGEKLFF; CDR3 DNA: TGTGCCAGCAGCGGGACAATCGGTGAAAAACTGTTTTTT; clone size: once; D gene: NA; CDR3 length: 13; J gene: TRBJ1-4; V gene: TRBV7-9
CDR3 protein: CASSSMNTEAFF; CDR3 DNA: TGTGCCAGCAGTTCGATGAACACTGAAGCTTTCTTT; clone size: NA; D gene: NA; CDR3 length: 12; J gene: TRBJ1-1; V gene: TRBV6-6
CDR3 protein: CASSLAKETGRDSLYEQYF; CDR3 DNA: TGTGCCAGCAGCTTAGCCAAGGAGACCGGCCGGGACTCGCTTTACGAGCAGTACTTC; clone size: NA; D gene: NA; CDR3 length: 19; J gene: TRBJ2-7; V gene: TRBV7-9
CDR3 protein: CAISLKLAGGKTYNEQFF; CDR3 DNA: TGTGCCATCAGTCTCAAACTAGCGGGAGGGAAAACCTACAATGAGCAGTTCTTC; clone size: NA; D gene: TRBD2; CDR3 length: 18; J gene: TRBJ2-1; V gene: TRBV10-3
CDR3 protein: CASSLGASGTLTGELFF; CDR3 DNA: TGTGCCAGCAGCTTAGGAGCTAGCGGGACCCTTACCGGGGAGCTGTTTTTT; clone size: NA; D gene: TRBD2; CDR3 length: 17; J gene: TRBJ2-2; V gene: TRBV7-9
CDR3 protein: CASSLTTDTQYF; CDR3 DNA: TGCGCCAGCAGCTTGACGACAGATACGCAGTATTTT; clone size: NA; D gene: NA; CDR3 length: 12; J gene: TRBJ2-3; V gene: TRBV5-1
CDR3 protein: CASSLFEGGEFF; CDR3 DNA: TGTGCCAGCAGTTTGTTTGAGGGAGGGGAGTTCTTC; clone size: once; D gene: TRBD2; CDR3 length: 12; J gene: TRBJ2-1; V gene: TRBV28
CDR3 protein: CASSSAERSEAFF; CDR3 DNA: TGCGCCAGCAGCTCGGCGGAACGGAGTGAAGCTTTCTTT; clone size: NA; D gene: NA; CDR3 length: 13; J gene: TRBJ1-1; V gene: TRBV5-1
CDR3 protein: CASSLSRRTSRIGSGANVLTF; CDR3 DNA: TGTGCCAGCAGTTTATCGCGTAGGACATCCCGGATAGGGTCTGGGGCCAACGTCCTGACTTTC; clone size: once; D gene: NA; CDR3 length: 21; J gene: TRBJ2-6; V gene: TRBV27
CDR3 protein: CASSQTGGNYGYTF; CDR3 DNA: TGTGCCAGCTCACAAACCGGAGGGAACTATGGCTACACCTTC; clone size: NA; D gene: NA; CDR3 length: 14; J gene: TRBJ1-2; V gene: TRBV18
CDR3 protein: CASSPGTGSETQYF; CDR3 DNA: TGTGCCAGCTCACCGGGGACAGGGTCAGAGACCCAGTACTTC; clone size: NA; D gene: TRBD1; CDR3 length: 14; J gene: TRBJ2-5; V gene: TRBV18
CDR3 protein: CASSYVAGMLYEQYF; CDR3 DNA: TGTGCCAGCAGTTACGTGGCGGGAATGCTCTACGAGCAGTACTTC; clone size: NA; D gene: NA; CDR3 length: 15; J gene: TRBJ2-7; V gene: TRBV6-5
CDR3 protein: CAWSGADRDLVRYGYTF; CDR3 DNA: TGTGCCTGGAGTGGTGCGGACCGGGACCTCGTTCGATATGGCTACACCTTC; clone size: NA; D gene: NA; CDR3 length: 17; J gene: TRBJ1-2; V gene: TRBV30
CDR3 protein: CASSIGSPYNEQFF; CDR3 DNA: TGTGCCAGTAGTATCGGATCACCCTACAATGAGCAGTTCTTC; clone size: once; D gene: NA; CDR3 length: 14; J gene: TRBJ2-1; V gene: TRBV19
CDR3 protein: CSGEELNTEAFF; CDR3 DNA: TGCAGCGGTGAGGAGCTGAACACTGAAGCTTTCTTT; clone size: NA; D gene: NA; CDR3 length: 12; J gene: TRBJ1-1; V gene: TRBV29-1
CDR3 protein: CASSLKGSGDNEQFF; CDR3 DNA: TGTGCCAGCAGCTTAAAAGGTAGCGGGGACAATGAGCAGTTCTTC; clone size: NA; D gene: TRBD2; CDR3 length: 15; J gene: TRBJ2-1; V gene: TRBV7-9
CDR3 protein: CASSSTLKRVTDTQYF; CDR3 DNA: TGTGCCAGCTCATCCACTCTCAAAAGGGTGACAGATACGCAGTATTTT; clone size: NA; D gene: NA; CDR3 length: 16; J gene: TRBJ2-3; V gene: TRBV18
CDR3 protein: CASSEGTNQPQHF; CDR3 DNA: TGTGCCAGCAGTGAAGGGACAAATCAGCCCCAGCATTTT; clone size: NA; D gene: NA; CDR3 length: 13; J gene: TRBJ1-5; V gene: TRBV6-1
CDR3 protein: CASSDLGTSGRSEQFF; CDR3 DNA: TGCGCCAGCAGTGACCTCGGGACTAGCGGGAGAAGTGAGCAGTTCTTC; clone size: NA; D gene: TRBD2; CDR3 length: 16; J gene: TRBJ2-1; V gene: TRBV10-1
CDR3 protein: CASWGGRTPTDTQYF; CDR3 DNA: TGTGCCAGCTGGGGTGGGAGGACTCCCACAGATACGCAGTATTTT; clone size: NA; D gene: NA; CDR3 length: 15; J gene: TRBJ2-3; V gene: TRBV6-1
CDR3 protein: CASSLPQFTDTQYF; CDR3 DNA: TGTGCCAGCAGCTTACCCCAGTTCACAGATACGCAGTATTTT; clone size: NA; D gene: NA; CDR3 length: 14; J gene: TRBJ2-3; V gene: TRBV5-8